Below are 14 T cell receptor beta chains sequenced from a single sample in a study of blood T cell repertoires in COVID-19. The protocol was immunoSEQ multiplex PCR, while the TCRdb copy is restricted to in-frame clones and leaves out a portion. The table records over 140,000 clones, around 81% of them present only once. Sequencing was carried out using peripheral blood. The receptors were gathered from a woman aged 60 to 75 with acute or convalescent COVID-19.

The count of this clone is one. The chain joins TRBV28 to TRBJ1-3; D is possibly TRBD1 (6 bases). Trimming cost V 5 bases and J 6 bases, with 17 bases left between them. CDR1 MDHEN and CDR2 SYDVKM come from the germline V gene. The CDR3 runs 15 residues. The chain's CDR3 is CASSEDKGGLNTIYF. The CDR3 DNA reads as TGTGCCAGCAGTGAGGACAAGGGGGGGTTAAACACCATATATTTT.

CDR3 nucleotides: TGCGCCAGCAGCCAAGGAGTAGCGGGCTTCCAAGAGACCCAGTACTTC. Translated: CASSQGVAGFQETQYF. The rearrangement joins TRBV4-3 to TRBJ2-5, with 7 bases aligning to TRBD2. The V segment lost 1 base and the J segment 1 base; nucleotides outside the gene matches: 6. This CDR3 is 16 amino acids long. The germline CDR1 and CDR2 sequences are LGHNA and YSLEER.

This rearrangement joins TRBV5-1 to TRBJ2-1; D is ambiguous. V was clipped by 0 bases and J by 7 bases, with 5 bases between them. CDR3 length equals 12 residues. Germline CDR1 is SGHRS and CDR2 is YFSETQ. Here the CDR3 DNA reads TGCGCCAGCAGCTTGGGGCGGAATGAGCAGTTCTTC. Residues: CASSLGRNEQFF.

The chain's CDR3 is CASSFRTRTGEQFF. The DNA of the CDR3 is TGTGCCAGCAGCTTTAGGACTAGAACGGGGGAGCAGTTCTTC. The rearrangement joins TRBV7-8 to TRBJ2-1, with 7 positions matching TRBD2. V lost 3 bases and J lost 10; bases outside the gene matches: 9. CDR1 SGHVS and CDR2 FQNEAQ come from the germline V gene. The CDR3 is 14 amino acids. Drawing the rest from reference TRBV7-8 and TRBJ2-1, the complete variable domain is GAGVSQSPRYKVAKRGQDVALRCDPISGHVSLFWYQQALGQGPEFLTYFQNEAQLDKSGLPSDRFFAERPEGSVSTLKIQRTQQEDSAVYLCASSFRTRTGEQFFGPGTRLTVL.

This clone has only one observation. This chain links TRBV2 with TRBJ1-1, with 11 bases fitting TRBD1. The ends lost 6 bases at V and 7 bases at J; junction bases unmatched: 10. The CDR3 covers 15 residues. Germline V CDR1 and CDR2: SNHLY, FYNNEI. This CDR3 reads CASRDTGTGGYEAFF. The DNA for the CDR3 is TGTGCCAGCAGGGATACGGGGACAGGGGGATATGAAGCTTTCTTT.

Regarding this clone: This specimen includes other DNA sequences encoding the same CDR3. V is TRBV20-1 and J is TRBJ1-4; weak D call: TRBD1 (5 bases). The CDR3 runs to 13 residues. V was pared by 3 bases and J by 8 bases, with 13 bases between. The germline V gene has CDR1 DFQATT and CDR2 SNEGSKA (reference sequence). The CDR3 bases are TGCAGTGCTAGTGGGCAGGGAGGGGAAAAACTGTTTTTT. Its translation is CSASGQGGEKLFF.

The CDR3 bases are TGTGCCAGCAGTTACTATGACAGCCCAGATGAAAAACTGTTTTTT. It translates to CASSYYDSPDEKLFF. This chain joins TRBV6-5 and TRBJ1-4; TRBD1 might be the D (5 bases). Trimming left V 1 base short and J 6 bases short, with 12 bases between. The CDR3 sequence is 15 residues long. From germline, CDR1 is MNHEY and CDR2 SVGAGI.

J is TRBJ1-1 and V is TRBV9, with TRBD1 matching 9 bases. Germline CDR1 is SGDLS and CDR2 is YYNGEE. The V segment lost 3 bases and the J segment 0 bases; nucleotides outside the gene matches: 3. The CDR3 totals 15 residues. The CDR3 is CASSAGTGMNTEAFF. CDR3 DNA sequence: TGTGCCAGCAGCGCCGGGACAGGGATGAACACTGAAGCTTTCTTT. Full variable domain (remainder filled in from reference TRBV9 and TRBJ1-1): DSGVTQTPKHLITATGQRVTLRCSPRSGDLSVYWYQQSLDQGLQFLIQYYNGEERAKGNILERFSAQQFPDLHSELNLSSLELGDSALYFCASSAGTGMNTEAFFGQGTRLTVV.

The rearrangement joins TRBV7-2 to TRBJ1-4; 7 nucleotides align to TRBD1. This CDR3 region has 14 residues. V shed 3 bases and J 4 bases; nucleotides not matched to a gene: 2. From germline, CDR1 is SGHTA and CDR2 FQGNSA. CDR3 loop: CASSFPGGNEKLFF. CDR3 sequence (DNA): TGTGCCAGCAGCTTCCCAGGGGGTAATGAAAAACTGTTTTTT.

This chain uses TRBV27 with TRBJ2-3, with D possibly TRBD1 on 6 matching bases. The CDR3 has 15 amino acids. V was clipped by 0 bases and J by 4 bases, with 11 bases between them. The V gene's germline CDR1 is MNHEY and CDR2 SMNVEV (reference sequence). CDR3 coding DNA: TGTGCCAGCAGTTTATCGCCCGGACAGTCAGATACGCAGTATTTT. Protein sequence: CASSLSPGQSDTQYF.

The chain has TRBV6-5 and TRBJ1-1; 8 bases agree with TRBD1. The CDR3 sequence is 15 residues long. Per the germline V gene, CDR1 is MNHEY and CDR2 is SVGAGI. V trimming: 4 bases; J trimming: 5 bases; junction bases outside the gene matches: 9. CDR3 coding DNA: TGTGCCAGCAGTTCATCCGACAGGGGTAAGACTGAAGCTTTCTTT. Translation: CASSSSDRGKTEAFF.

Here the CDR3 DNA reads TGTGCCAGCTCGAACAGGGTTGGCGAGCAGTACTTC. It yields the protein CASSNRVGEQYF. This chain uses TRBV28 with TRBJ2-7; D perhaps matches TRBD1 (6 bases). Trimming took off 8 bases at V and 6 bases at J, with 14 bases between the two ends. The germline V gene has CDR1 MDHEN and CDR2 SYDVKM. The CDR3 sequence is 12 residues long. Based on the CDR3 plus reference TRBV28 and TRBJ2-7, the full variable domain is DVKVTQSSRYLVKRTGEKVFLECVQDMDHENMFWYRQDPGLGLRLIYFSYDVKMKEKGDIPEGYSVSREKKERFSLILESASTNQTSMYLCASSNRVGEQYFGPGTRLTVT.

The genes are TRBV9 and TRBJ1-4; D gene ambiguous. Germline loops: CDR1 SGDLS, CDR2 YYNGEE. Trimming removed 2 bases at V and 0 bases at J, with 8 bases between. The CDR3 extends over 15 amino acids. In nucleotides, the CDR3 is TGTGCCAGCAGCGTCGAGGGAGCAACTAATGAAAAACTGTTTTTT. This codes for CASSVEGATNEKLFF.

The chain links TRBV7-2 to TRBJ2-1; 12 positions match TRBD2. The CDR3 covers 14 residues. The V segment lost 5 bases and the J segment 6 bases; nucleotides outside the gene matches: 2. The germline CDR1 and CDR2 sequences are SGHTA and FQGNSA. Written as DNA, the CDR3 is TGTGCCAGCAGCCCTAGCGGGAGGGCCAATGAGCAGTTCTTC. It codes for CASSPSGRANEQFF.